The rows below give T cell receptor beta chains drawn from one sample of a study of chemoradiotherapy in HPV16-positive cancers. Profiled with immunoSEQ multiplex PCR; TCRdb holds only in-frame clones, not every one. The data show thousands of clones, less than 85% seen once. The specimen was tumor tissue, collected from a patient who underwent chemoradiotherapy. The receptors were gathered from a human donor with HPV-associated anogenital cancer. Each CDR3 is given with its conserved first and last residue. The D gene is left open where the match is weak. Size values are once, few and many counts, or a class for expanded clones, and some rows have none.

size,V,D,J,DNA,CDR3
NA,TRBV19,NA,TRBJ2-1,TGTGCCAGTTCAGGGGTTAGCTCCTACAATGAGCAGTTCTTC,CASSGVSSYNEQFF
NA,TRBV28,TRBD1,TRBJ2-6,TGTGCCAGCAGGGCAACCGGGACAGTCGTCTCTGGGGCCAACGTCCTGACTTTC,CASRATGTVVSGANVLTF
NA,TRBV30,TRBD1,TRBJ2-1,TGTGCCTGGAGTCAGGACAGGGGAGATGAGCAGTTCTTC,CAWSQDRGDEQFF
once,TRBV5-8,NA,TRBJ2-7,TGTGCCAGCAGCTTAAGCTCCTACGAGCAGTACTTC,CASSLSSYEQYF
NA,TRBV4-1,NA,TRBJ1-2,TGCGCCAGCAGCTATAGGGCAGCCAGGCGGGGCTACACCTTC,CASSYRAARRGYTF
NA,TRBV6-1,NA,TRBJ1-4,TGTGCCAGCTCACTAGATGCAACTAATGAAAAACTGTTTTTT,CASSLDATNEKLFF
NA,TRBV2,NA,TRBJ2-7,TGTGCCAGCAGTGTCACCTACGAGCAGTACTTC,CASSVTYEQYF
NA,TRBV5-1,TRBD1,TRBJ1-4,TGCGCCAGCAGCGGCGGACAGGGGTCCGCAACTAATGAAAAACTGTTTTTT,CASSGGQGSATNEKLFF
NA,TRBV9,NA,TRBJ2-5,TGTGCCAGCAGCTTAAGAAGCCAAGAGACCCAGTACTTC,CASSLRSQETQYF
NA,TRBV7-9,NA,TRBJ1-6,TGTGCCAGCAGCTTATGGGATAATTCACCCCTCCACTTT,CASSLWDNSPLHF
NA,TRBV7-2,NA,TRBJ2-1,TGTGCCAGCAGCTTAGCGGTCGATCGTAATGAGCAGTTCTTC,CASSLAVDRNEQFF
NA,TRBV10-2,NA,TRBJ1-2,TGCGCCAGCAACGCCCGAATGACCTTATATGGCTACACCTTC,CASNARMTLYGYTF
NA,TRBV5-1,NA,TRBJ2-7,TGCGCCAGCAGCTCCGTTGGGAACGAGCAGTACTTC,CASSSVGNEQYF
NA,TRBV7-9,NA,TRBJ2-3,TGTGCCAGCAGCTTACTGGGGAGCGCAGATACGCAGTATTTT,CASSLLGSADTQYF
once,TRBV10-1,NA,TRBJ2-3,TGCGCCAGCAGTCGACTGACCCTAACAGATACGCAGTATTTT,CASSRLTLTDTQYF
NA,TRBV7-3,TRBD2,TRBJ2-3,TGTGCCAGCAGCTTAGGCGGGGGGGCAACAGATACGCAGTATTTT,CASSLGGGATDTQYF
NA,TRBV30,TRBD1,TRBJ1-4,TGTGCCTGGACCGGGACAGCCCTTAATGAAAAACTGTTTTTT,CAWTGTALNEKLFF
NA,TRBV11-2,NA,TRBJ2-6,TGTGCCAGCAGCTTAGTAACGGCCTCTGGGGCCAACGTCCTGACTTTC,CASSLVTASGANVLTF
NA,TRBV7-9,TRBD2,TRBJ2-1,TGTGCCAGCAGCTCCTCGACTAGCGGGGGGGTCAATGAGCAGTTCTTC,CASSSSTSGGVNEQFF
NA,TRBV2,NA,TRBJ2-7,TGTGCCAGCAGTGCCGGAAATTCGGGCACCTACGAGCAGTACTTC,CASSAGNSGTYEQYF
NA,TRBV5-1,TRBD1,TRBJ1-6,TGCGCCAGCAGCCCCTTAGGGACAGGGGGAAGTTCACCCCTCCACTTT,CASSPLGTGGSSPLHF
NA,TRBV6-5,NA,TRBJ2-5,TGTGCCAGCAGTTACTTACAGGGCCTGGGGACCCAGTACTTC,CASSYLQGLGTQYF
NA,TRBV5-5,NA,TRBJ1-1,TGTGCCAGCAGCCCCTATGCGACGGGGGGTACTGAAGCTTTCTTT,CASSPYATGGTEAFF
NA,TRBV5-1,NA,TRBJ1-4,TGCGCCAGCCATATCGGGAGTATTACTAATGAAAAACTGTTTTTT,CASHIGSITNEKLFF
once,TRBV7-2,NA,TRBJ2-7,TGTGCCAGCAGCTTAGGCCCGTCGGGGTACGAGCAGTACTTC,CASSLGPSGYEQYF
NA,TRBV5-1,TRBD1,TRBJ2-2,TGCGCCAGCAGCTTGGGGACAGGGGGTATCGGGGAGCTGTTTTTT,CASSLGTGGIGELFF